These T cell receptor beta chains were read from a single sample in a study of blood T cell repertoires in COVID-19. The repertoire was sequenced with immunoSEQ multiplex PCR; TCRdb's copy has only in-frame clones and lacks some. The table has 180,000 or so clones, 86% seen once; the top ten hold 8% to 10%. Sequences were obtained from PBMCs or T cells enriched from blood (not recorded which). The source of these receptors is a woman in her thirties who had recovered from COVID-19. Each CDR3 is given with its conserved first and last residue. The D gene is left open where the match is weak. Clone size is stated in some rows and not others, as once, few, many or a class when expanded.

D gene: TRBD1
clone size: -
J gene: TRBJ1-5
V gene: TRBV28
CDR3 protein: CASSSGQGSQPQHF
CDR3 DNA: TGTGCCAGCAGTTCAGGACAGGGAAGTCAGCCCCAGCATTTT

D gene: -
clone size: -
J gene: TRBJ2-3
V gene: TRBV5-4
CDR3 protein: CASSFVRPSGTDTQYF
CDR3 DNA: TGTGCCAGCAGCTTTGTTCGGCCTAGCGGCACAGATACGCAGTATTTT

D gene: TRBD2
clone size: -
J gene: TRBJ2-7
V gene: TRBV25-1
CDR3 protein: CASSPAGDRYEQYF
CDR3 DNA: TGTGCCAGCAGCCCCGCGGGGGACCGATACGAGCAGTACTTC

D gene: -
clone size: -
J gene: TRBJ2-5
V gene: TRBV28
CDR3 protein: CASKQETQYF
CDR3 DNA: TGTGCCAGCAAACAGGAGACCCAGTACTTC

D gene: TRBD1
clone size: -
J gene: TRBJ1-5
V gene: TRBV25-1
CDR3 protein: CASSREGAGQPQHF
CDR3 DNA: TGTGCCAGCAGTCGGGAGGGGGCTGGACAGCCCCAGCATTTT

D gene: TRBD2
clone size: -
J gene: TRBJ2-3
V gene: TRBV2
CDR3 protein: CASRLSGRGTDTQYF
CDR3 DNA: TGTGCCAGCCGCCTTAGCGGGAGGGGGACAGATACGCAGTATTTT

D gene: TRBD1
clone size: -
J gene: TRBJ1-1
V gene: TRBV3-1/TRBV3-2
CDR3 protein: CASSQFAGGYAFF
CDR3 DNA: TGTGCCAGCAGCCAATTCGCAGGGGGATATGCTTTCTTT

D gene: TRBD1
clone size: once
J gene: TRBJ1-1
V gene: TRBV11-2
CDR3 protein: CASSSMGRDRGNTEAFF
CDR3 DNA: TGTGCCAGCAGCTCAATGGGGAGGGACAGGGGGAACACTGAAGCTTTCTTT

D gene: TRBD2
clone size: -
J gene: TRBJ2-1
V gene: TRBV28
CDR3 protein: CASSFQKIGTSGRPTDYNEQFF
CDR3 DNA: TGTGCCAGCAGTTTCCAAAAAATTGGGACTAGCGGGAGACCTACCGATTACAATGAGCAGTTCTTC

D gene: -
clone size: -
J gene: TRBJ1-2
V gene: TRBV27
CDR3 protein: CASSLSERGNGYGYTF
CDR3 DNA: TGTGCCAGCAGTTTATCGGAACGGGGGAACGGCTATGGCTACACCTTC

D gene: -
clone size: medium-sized
J gene: TRBJ2-1
V gene: TRBV4-1
CDR3 protein: CASSRGMGDSQFF
CDR3 DNA: TGCGCCAGCAGCCGCGGAATGGGGGACTCCCAGTTCTTC

D gene: -
clone size: -
J gene: TRBJ2-7
V gene: TRBV30
CDR3 protein: CAWSRRQVPDEQYF
CDR3 DNA: TGTGCCTGGAGTCGACGACAGGTTCCCGACGAGCAGTACTTC

D gene: -
clone size: -
J gene: TRBJ1-1
V gene: TRBV3-1/TRBV3-2
CDR3 protein: CASSQDGGRGTEAFF
CDR3 DNA: TGTGCCAGCAGCCAAGACGGGGGGCGGGGAACTGAAGCTTTCTTT

D gene: -
clone size: -
J gene: TRBJ2-3
V gene: TRBV29-1
CDR3 protein: CSVVRGGSTDTQYF
CDR3 DNA: TGCAGCGTTGTTAGGGGGGGGAGCACAGATACGCAGTATTTT

D gene: TRBD2
clone size: -
J gene: TRBJ2-3
V gene: TRBV5-4
CDR3 protein: CASSFSAGGYQDTQYF
CDR3 DNA: TGTGCCAGCAGCTTTTCTGCGGGAGGATACCAGGATACGCAGTATTTT

D gene: -
clone size: -
J gene: TRBJ1-1
V gene: TRBV5-6
CDR3 protein: CASSLVAGGEAFF
CDR3 DNA: TGTGCCAGCAGCTTGGTCGCGGGCGGTGAAGCTTTCTTT

D gene: TRBD1
clone size: -
J gene: TRBJ2-7
V gene: TRBV2
CDR3 protein: CASSPYARQGFKKSYEQYF
CDR3 DNA: TGTGCCAGCAGTCCATACGCTAGACAGGGATTTAAGAAGTCCTACGAGCAGTACTTC

D gene: -
clone size: -
J gene: TRBJ1-5
V gene: TRBV19
CDR3 protein: CASTYMTGGQPQHF
CDR3 DNA: TGTGCCAGTACCTATATGACGGGAGGTCAGCCCCAGCATTTT

D gene: TRBD2
clone size: -
J gene: TRBJ2-5
V gene: TRBV5-1
CDR3 protein: CASSLAGGAGSLQETQYF
CDR3 DNA: TGCGCCAGCAGCTTAGCGGGGGGCGCAGGGTCACTTCAAGAGACCCAGTACTTC

D gene: TRBD1
clone size: once
J gene: TRBJ2-2
V gene: TRBV28
CDR3 protein: CASSFRRGLGELFF
CDR3 DNA: TGTGCCAGCAGTTTTAGAAGGGGGCTCGGGGAGCTGTTTTTT

D gene: -
clone size: medium-sized
J gene: TRBJ1-2
V gene: TRBV28
CDR3 protein: CASRPLLAEANYGYTF
CDR3 DNA: TGTGCCAGCAGGCCGCTCCTCGCGGAAGCTAACTATGGCTACACCTTC

D gene: -
clone size: once
J gene: TRBJ2-1
V gene: TRBV5-1
CDR3 protein: CASSPGTLYNEQFF
CDR3 DNA: TGCGCCAGCAGCCCCGGGACATTATACAATGAGCAGTTCTTC

D gene: TRBD1
clone size: few
J gene: TRBJ1-1
V gene: TRBV5-6
CDR3 protein: CASSLVGTGLGYMNTEAFF
CDR3 DNA: TGTGCCAGCAGCTTAGTAGGGACAGGGCTGGGATACATGAACACTGAAGCTTTCTTT

D gene: -
clone size: -
J gene: TRBJ2-2
V gene: TRBV19
CDR3 protein: CASSTRNTGELFF
CDR3 DNA: TGTGCCAGTAGTACCAGAAACACCGGGGAGCTGTTTTTT

D gene: TRBD2
clone size: -
J gene: TRBJ2-1
V gene: TRBV27
CDR3 protein: CASSPPRLAGTDEQFF
CDR3 DNA: TGTGCCAGCAGTCCTCCTCGTCTAGCGGGCACTGATGAGCAGTTCTTC

D gene: TRBD1
clone size: -
J gene: TRBJ2-1
V gene: TRBV7-9
CDR3 protein: CASSLVRQGEQFF
CDR3 DNA: TGTGCCAGCAGCTTAGTTCGACAGGGCGAGCAGTTCTTC

D gene: -
clone size: once
J gene: TRBJ2-7
V gene: TRBV6-2/TRBV6-3
CDR3 protein: CASSLGSTYEQYF
CDR3 DNA: TGTGCCAGCAGTTTGGGCTCAACCTACGAGCAGTACTTC

D gene: -
clone size: once
J gene: TRBJ1-1
V gene: TRBV30
CDR3 protein: CAWSVRAAPQVNTEAFF
CDR3 DNA: TGTGCCTGGAGTGTACGGGCAGCCCCACAGGTTAACACTGAAGCTTTCTTT

D gene: TRBD1
clone size: few
J gene: TRBJ2-1
V gene: TRBV15
CDR3 protein: CATSVPGQVYNEQFF
CDR3 DNA: TGTGCCACCAGCGTACCGGGACAGGTCTACAATGAGCAGTTCTTC

D gene: TRBD1
clone size: -
J gene: TRBJ1-1
V gene: TRBV27
CDR3 protein: CASSSHRGMNTEAFF
CDR3 DNA: TGTGCCAGCAGTAGCCACAGGGGTATGAACACTGAAGCTTTCTTT

D gene: -
clone size: -
J gene: TRBJ1-4
V gene: TRBV5-1
CDR3 protein: CASRKQGGEKLFF
CDR3 DNA: TGCGCCAGCAGAAAACAGGGTGGTGAAAAACTGTTTTTT

D gene: TRBD1
clone size: -
J gene: TRBJ2-2
V gene: TRBV24-1
CDR3 protein: CATSDPGTGGATGELFF
CDR3 DNA: TGTGCCACCAGTGATCCCGGGACAGGGGGCGCGACCGGGGAGCTGTTTTTT

D gene: -
clone size: -
J gene: TRBJ2-7
V gene: TRBV6-6
CDR3 protein: CASDDGQSPYEQYF
CDR3 DNA: TGTGCCAGCGATGACGGACAGTCCCCCTACGAGCAGTACTTC

D gene: TRBD2
clone size: once
J gene: TRBJ2-5
V gene: TRBV3-1/TRBV3-2
CDR3 protein: CASSWSGEETQYF
CDR3 DNA: TGTGCCAGCAGCTGGAGCGGGGAAGAGACCCAGTACTTC

D gene: TRBD1
clone size: few
J gene: TRBJ2-5
V gene: TRBV10-3
CDR3 protein: CAISEGQEQETQYF
CDR3 DNA: TGTGCCATCAGTGAGGGACAGGAGCAAGAGACCCAGTACTTC

D gene: TRBD1
clone size: -
J gene: TRBJ2-7
V gene: TRBV3-1/TRBV3-2
CDR3 protein: CASSQSQDRDKAYEQYF
CDR3 DNA: TGTGCCAGCAGCCAATCCCAGGACAGGGATAAGGCTTACGAGCAGTACTTC

D gene: -
clone size: -
J gene: TRBJ1-5
V gene: TRBV7-9
CDR3 protein: CASSPQDTPMPQHF
CDR3 DNA: TGTGCCAGCAGCCCTCAGGACACGCCAATGCCCCAGCATTTT

D gene: -
clone size: few
J gene: TRBJ1-5
V gene: TRBV6-4
CDR3 protein: CASSDSENQPQHF
CDR3 DNA: TGTGCCAGCAGTGACTCGGAGAATCAGCCCCAGCATTTT

D gene: TRBD2
clone size: -
J gene: TRBJ2-7
V gene: TRBV5-1
CDR3 protein: CASSYGPQGTSGRIYEQYF
CDR3 DNA: TGCGCCAGCAGTTACGGACCCCAGGGGACTAGCGGGAGGATCTACGAGCAGTACTTC

D gene: -
clone size: -
J gene: TRBJ2-3
V gene: TRBV15
CDR3 protein: CATSRDQGGADTQYF
CDR3 DNA: TGTGCCACCAGCAGAGATCAAGGGGGAGCAGATACGCAGTATTTT

D gene: -
clone size: -
J gene: TRBJ1-6
V gene: TRBV7-2
CDR3 protein: CASSLDRSHGSPLHF
CDR3 DNA: TGTGCCAGCAGCTTAGACAGGAGCCATGGGTCACCCCTCCACTTT

D gene: TRBD2
clone size: -
J gene: TRBJ2-7
V gene: TRBV5-1
CDR3 protein: CASSLEAGGYEQYF
CDR3 DNA: TGCGCCAGCAGCTTGGAAGCCGGGGGGTACGAGCAGTACTTC

D gene: TRBD1
clone size: once
J gene: TRBJ1-5
V gene: TRBV19
CDR3 protein: CASTYQAWDRGNQPQHF
CDR3 DNA: TGTGCCAGTACCTACCAGGCTTGGGACAGGGGGAATCAGCCCCAGCATTTT

D gene: TRBD2
clone size: once
J gene: TRBJ2-1
V gene: TRBV4-1
CDR3 protein: CASSQSIAGGLNEQFF
CDR3 DNA: TGCGCCAGCAGCCAATCAATAGCGGGAGGGCTCAATGAGCAGTTCTTC

D gene: -
clone size: -
J gene: TRBJ2-2
V gene: TRBV6-2/TRBV6-3
CDR3 protein: CASSYASDTGELFF
CDR3 DNA: TGTGCCAGCAGTTATGCTAGCGACACCGGGGAGCTGTTTTTT

D gene: TRBD2
clone size: -
J gene: TRBJ2-1
V gene: TRBV5-1
CDR3 protein: CASSQPGLVEFF
CDR3 DNA: TGCGCCAGCAGCCAACCGGGACTAGTCGAGTTCTTC

D gene: TRBD1
clone size: -
J gene: TRBJ2-5
V gene: TRBV3-1/TRBV3-2
CDR3 protein: CASSRQGRETQYF
CDR3 DNA: TGTGCCAGCAGCCGACAGGGGCGAGAGACCCAGTACTTC

D gene: -
clone size: -
J gene: TRBJ2-1
V gene: TRBV19
CDR3 protein: CASSIGGGINEQFF
CDR3 DNA: TGTGCCAGTAGTATAGGAGGGGGAATAAATGAGCAGTTCTTC

D gene: -
clone size: -
J gene: TRBJ2-1
V gene: TRBV4-1
CDR3 protein: CASSQVDRGQFF
CDR3 DNA: TGCGCCAGCAGCCAGGTAGATCGTGGGCAGTTCTTC

D gene: TRBD1
clone size: -
J gene: TRBJ1-4
V gene: TRBV5-1
CDR3 protein: CASSQRQGSEKLFF
CDR3 DNA: TGCGCCAGCAGCCAAAGACAGGGCTCCGAAAAACTGTTTTTT

D gene: TRBD1
clone size: -
J gene: TRBJ2-1
V gene: TRBV7-8
CDR3 protein: CASSFGGQGSRAEFF
CDR3 DNA: TGTGCCAGCAGCTTCGGTGGACAGGGATCGAGGGCGGAATTCTTC

D gene: TRBD1
clone size: -
J gene: TRBJ2-1
V gene: TRBV5-5
CDR3 protein: CASSPGQRTYNEQFF
CDR3 DNA: TGTGCCAGCAGCCCGGGACAGAGAACCTACAATGAGCAGTTCTTC

D gene: TRBD1
clone size: -
J gene: TRBJ2-1
V gene: TRBV27
CDR3 protein: CATIQGASYNEQFF
CDR3 DNA: TGTGCCACCATACAGGGGGCGTCTTACAATGAGCAGTTCTTC

D gene: -
clone size: -
J gene: TRBJ2-7
V gene: TRBV5-1
CDR3 protein: CASNPWGEEDYEQYF
CDR3 DNA: TGCGCCAGCAACCCCTGGGGGGAGGAGGACTACGAGCAGTACTTC

D gene: TRBD1
clone size: -
J gene: TRBJ1-5
V gene: TRBV19
CDR3 protein: CASIGGAEQPQHF
CDR3 DNA: TGTGCCAGTATAGGGGGCGCGGAACAGCCCCAGCATTTT

D gene: TRBD2
clone size: -
J gene: TRBJ2-3
V gene: TRBV6-2/TRBV6-3
CDR3 protein: CASSYTTSGGLPTDTQYF
CDR3 DNA: TGTGCCAGCAGTTACACGACTAGCGGGGGTCTACCCACAGATACGCAGTATTTT

D gene: TRBD2
clone size: -
J gene: TRBJ2-5
V gene: TRBV24-1
CDR3 protein: CAIGGSSGGQETQYF
CDR3 DNA: TGTGCCATCGGGGGCAGCAGCGGGGGCCAAGAGACCCAGTACTTC

D gene: TRBD1
clone size: -
J gene: TRBJ2-1
V gene: TRBV5-1
CDR3 protein: CASSGRTGAGEQFF
CDR3 DNA: TGCGCCAGCAGCGGTCGGACAGGGGCGGGTGAGCAGTTCTTC

D gene: -
clone size: -
J gene: TRBJ1-2
V gene: TRBV5-4
CDR3 protein: CASGAAYGYTF
CDR3 DNA: TGTGCCAGCGGGGCAGCCTATGGCTACACCTTC